These T cell receptor beta chains were read from a single sample in a study of T cell responses to AZD1222 COVID-19 vaccine. The assay was immunoSEQ multiplex PCR, and TCRdb's table has in-frame clones only and misses some. Counted here are fewer than 90,000 clones, more than 70% occurring once; the ten biggest clones make up 5.6%. This sample comprised peripheral blood, obtained 28 days after the second AZD1222 dose. Source of these receptors: an adult who received the AZD1222 COVID-19 vaccine. Each CDR3 is given with its conserved first and last residue. Each record gives: J gene, V gene, clone size, D gene, CDR3 protein, CDR3 DNA. The D gene is left open where the match is weak. Expanded clones get a size class; other rows say once, few or many, or leave the size out.

>TRBJ1-6|TRBV5-4|NA|NA
CASSPRGDSYSPLHF
TGTGCCAGCAGCCCTAGGGGGGACTCCTATTCACCCCTCCACTTT
>TRBJ1-2|TRBV6-5|once|NA
CASRDDHYGYTF
TGTGCCAGCCGAGACGATCACTATGGCTACACCTTC
>TRBJ2-3|TRBV6-6|NA|NA
CASKGWRAPHTDTQYF
TGTGCCAGCAAGGGATGGAGGGCACCTCACACAGATACGCAGTATTTT
>TRBJ2-4|TRBV30|NA|NA
CAWSVRQVRKNIQYF
TGTGCCTGGAGTGTAAGGCAGGTAAGGAAAAACATTCAGTACTTC
>TRBJ2-3|TRBV10-2|NA|NA
CASAIGQGQGDTQYF
TGCGCCAGCGCAATCGGGCAGGGCCAAGGAGATACGCAGTATTTT
>TRBJ2-6|TRBV19|NA|TRBD2
CASQTSGRASGANVLTF
TGTGCCAGTCAGACTAGCGGGAGAGCGTCTGGGGCCAACGTCCTGACTTTC
>TRBJ2-7|TRBV3-1/TRBV3-2|NA|NA
CASSQEVALYEQYF
TGTGCCAGCAGCCAAGAGGTCGCTCTCTACGAGCAGTACTTC
>TRBJ1-2|TRBV4-1|medium-sized|NA
CASSQSFVRGASGYTF
TGCGCCAGCAGCCAATCCTTCGTCCGGGGGGCGAGCGGCTACACCTTC
>TRBJ1-4|TRBV5-6|NA|NA
CASSSTLNEKLFF
TGTGCCAGCAGCTCGACACTCAATGAAAAACTGTTTTTT
>TRBJ1-1|TRBV30|NA|TRBD1
CAWRTGGDTEAFF
TGTGCCTGGAGGACAGGGGGGGACACTGAAGCTTTCTTT
>TRBJ2-2|TRBV12-2|NA|NA
CASRLDGQGGTGELFF
TGTGCAAGTCGCTTAGACGGTCAGGGGGGAACCGGGGAGCTGTTTTTT
>TRBJ1-3|TRBV28|NA|NA
CASSRGARNTIYF
TGTGCCAGCAGTCGGGGGGCAAGAAACACCATATATTTT
>TRBJ2-3|TRBV6-1|NA|TRBD1
CASSEGQGISTDTQYF
TGTGCCAGCAGTGAAGGACAGGGGATTAGCACAGATACGCAGTATTTT
>TRBJ2-7|TRBV12-2|NA|NA
CASRLGNQTRDDGWGEQYF
TGTGCAAGTCGCTTAGGGAACCAGACCCGGGACGACGGATGGGGCGAGCAGTACTTC
>TRBJ2-2|TRBV5-4|NA|TRBD2
CASSSGLAVQNTGELFF
TGTGCCAGCAGCTCGGGACTAGCGGTACAGAACACCGGGGAGCTGTTTTTT